This passage covers 5 T cell receptor beta chains from one sample sequenced in a study of blood T cell repertoires in COVID-19 (dated by TCRdb to between 2020 and 2021). The library was built by means of the immunoSEQ multiplex PCR assay. TCRdb limited this immuneACCESS table to in-frame rearrangements with V and J called. A share of clones is missing; checked studies link under half to unresolved V genes, and the rest is unexplained. The sample data list some 150,000 clones, and about four fifths of these were observed just once. About 14% of the sample is in the top ten clones. Sequencing was done on a sample of peripheral blood. The receptors were gathered from a woman of 80 years or more with acute or convalescent COVID-19.

Here the CDR3 DNA reads TGTGCCAGCAGTGAACCGGGGGACAGGGACGGCTACACCTTC. It encodes CASSEPGDRDGYTF. The chain has TRBV6-1 and TRBJ1-2, with 9 bases matching TRBD1. The ends lost 2 bases at V and 8 bases at J; junction bases unmatched: 6. The CDR3 runs to 14 residues. The V gene's germline CDR1 is MNHNS and CDR2 SASEGT.

The V gene is TRBV7-9, the J gene TRBJ2-2; D possibly corresponds to TRBD2 (5 bases). V gave up 3 bases and J gave up 4 bases, with 9 bases separating them. This CDR3 has 14 residues. Germline V CDR1 and CDR2: SEHNR, FQNEAQ (reference sequence). CDR3 residues: CASSLRTFTGELFF. The CDR3 nucleotides are TGTGCCAGCAGCTTGAGGACTTTCACCGGGGAGCTGTTTTTT.

This clone was observed a few times. The chain employs TRBV5-1 and TRBJ2-5, with D hard to call. The CDR3 totals 15 residues. The V end was cut by 4 bases, the J end by 1 base, with 14 bases between. Germline CDR1 is SGHRS and CDR2 is YFSETQ. Here the CDR3 reads CASSLLPAGQETQYF. The CDR3 bases are TGCGCCAGCAGCCTGCTCCCCGCAGGCCAAGAGACCCAGTACTTC.

This clone has more than one count but fewer than ten. This sequence joins TRBV30 and TRBJ2-5; maybe TRBD1 (6 bases). This CDR3 contains 11 residues. Germline V gene sequence: CDR1 GTSNPN, CDR2 SVGIG (reference sequence). The CDR3 DNA follows: TGTTCGCAGGGGAAAAAAGAGACCCAGTACTTC. This sequence encodes CSQGKKETQYF. The whole variable domain, filled in from reference TRBV30 and TRBJ2-5, reads SQTIHQWPATLVQPVGSPLSLECTVEGTSNPNLYWYRQAAGRGLQLLFYSVGIGQISSEVPQNLSASRPQDRQFILSSKKLLLSDSGFYLCSQGKKETQYFGPGTRLLVL.

The chain has TRBV7-9 and TRBJ2-3; D is unclear. Germline-derived CDR1 and CDR2 are SEHNR and FQNEAQ (reference sequence). The CDR3 contains 12 residues. V was clipped by 4 bases and J by 7 bases, with 9 bases between them. DNA of the CDR3: TGTGCCAGCAGCTCCTTAGCTTATACGCAGTATTTT. Translating gives CASSSLAYTQYF.